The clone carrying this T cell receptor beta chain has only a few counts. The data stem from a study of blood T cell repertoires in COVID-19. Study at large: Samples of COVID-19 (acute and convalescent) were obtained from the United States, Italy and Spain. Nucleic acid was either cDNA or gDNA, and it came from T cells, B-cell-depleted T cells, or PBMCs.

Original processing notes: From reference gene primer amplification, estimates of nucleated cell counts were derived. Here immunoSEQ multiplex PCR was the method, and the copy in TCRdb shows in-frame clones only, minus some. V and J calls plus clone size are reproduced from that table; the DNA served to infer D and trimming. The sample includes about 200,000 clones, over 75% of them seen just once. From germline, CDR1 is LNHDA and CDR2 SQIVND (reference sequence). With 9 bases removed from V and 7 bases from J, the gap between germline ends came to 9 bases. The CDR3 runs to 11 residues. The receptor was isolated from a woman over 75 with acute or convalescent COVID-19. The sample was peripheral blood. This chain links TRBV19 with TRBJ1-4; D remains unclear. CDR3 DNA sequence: TGTGCCAGCGGGGTTGGTGAAAAACTGTTTTTT. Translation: CASGVGEKLFF. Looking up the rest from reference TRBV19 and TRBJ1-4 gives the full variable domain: DGGITQSPKYLFRKEGQNVTLSCEQNLNHDAMYWYRQDPGQGLRLIYYSQIVNDFQKGDIAEGYSVSREKKESFPLTVTSAQKNPTAFYLCASGVGEKLFFGSGTQLSVL.